The source of this TCR beta chain is a study of blood T cell repertoires in COVID-19 (dated by TCRdb to the early 2020s). Study-level background: Samples from collaborators originated in the United States, Italy and Spain and spanned both the acute and convalescent phases of COVID-19. The material from the prospective study consisted of cDNA or gDNA derived from T cells, B-cell-depleted T cells, or PBMCs. Subjects who had been exposed to COVID-19, were actively infected with it, or had recovered from it provided the deeply sampled blood TCRbeta repertoires that made up the dataset. The repertoires were released in a freely available public database meant as a resource for research on the immune response to SARS-CoV-2. Samples were obtained from the ongoing ImmuneRACE study (first 160 participants) and from about 1,300 subjects provided by 6 global collaborators. Sample metadata almost always included a de-identified subject ID, COVID-19 status, age in years and sex. HLA class I and class II types, where available, came from metadata supplied by the sample provider rather than from assay-based typing.

Reading from cysteine to phenylalanine, the CDR3 counts 15 amino acids. This entry keeps only the CDR3 DNA: 45 bases, framed from base 1. Here V drops 7 bases and J drops 4 bases, and the junction holds 9 bases not matched to any gene. Looking up the germline V gene yields CDR1 MNHEY and CDR2 SVGAGI. Broad study findings and their caveats: The quantity of clinical and demographic metadata differed by source and by participant and was supplied without curation.

As regards this clone: No antigen is known for it. Within one base of it there is no much larger clone, and no base qualities were kept.

Whole blood was collected in K2EDTA tubes by collaborating institutions according to the institutions' own protocols. Collaborator samples were shipped for TCRbeta analysis as frozen whole blood, isolated PBMCs, or DNA extracted from either sample type. TCRbeta CDR3 regions were amplified from genomic DNA using the immunoSEQ Assay, a bias-controlled multiplex PCR. The authors' pipeline ran thus. Within the assay, amplification of reference gene primers was used to estimate how many nucleated cells each sample contained. To quantify the absolute abundance of each unique TCRbeta CDR3 rearrangement, sequence reads were collapsed and filtered. For each sample, productive Simpson clonality was calculated as the square root of Simpson's diversity index over productive rearrangements. The source is immuneACCESS, and TCRdb retained only in-frame sequences with V and J called. Part of the clones is not carried over; for the studies checked, unresolved V genes explain less than half of this, and the remainder is unexplained. V and J calls plus clone size are reproduced from that table; the DNA served to infer D and trimming. The sample table shows 84,000 or so clones, and over 75% are seen once. The biggest ten clones account for 10% to 15% of the sample.

The origin of this receptor is a human donor in a cohort sampled during active COVID-19. Specimen: peripheral blood. The chain is encoded by TRBV6-5 joined to TRBJ1-2, and 10 bases in between align with TRBD1. The CDR3 corresponds to CASKDPGQGSYGYTF. The nucleotide sequence is given as TGTGCCAGCAAAGACCCGGGACAGGGGAGCTATGGCTACACCTTC.